This T cell receptor beta chain was sequenced during a study of cytomegalovirus exposure and HLA in healthy donors. Study-wide results and caveats: The study designated about 180 TCR beta chains cytomegalovirus-associated.

The V gene's germline CDR1 is LNHDA and CDR2 SQIVND (reference sequence). The CDR3 runs to 15 residues. The ends were cut back, 10 bases at V and 3 bases at J, with 16 bases in the middle. In this sample, this clone turned up once. Antigen: not known. Both 60 Vbeta primers and 13 Jbeta primers went into the PCR. The table came from immunoSEQ multiplex PCR; TCRdb's copy has only in-frame clones and leaves some out. The sample gives roughly 98,000 clones, over 60% of which show up once; around 7.2% is in the top ten. This clonotype was sampled from a female donor in good health and CMV-seronegative. The specimen sequenced was PBMCs. The chain has TRBV19 and TRBJ1-6; maybe TRBD1 (5 bases). CDR3 coding DNA: TGTGCCACCTCAGACAGAATCGACTATAATTCACCCCTCCACTTT. This gives the protein CATSDRIDYNSPLHF.